This T cell receptor (beta chain) emerged from a study of HIV-infected patients and healthy controls. At least ten counts were recorded for this clonotype. cDNA was made from roughly 470 ng RNA using alpha and beta constant primers. Alpha and beta chain libraries were made separately by chain-specific third strand synthesis with multiplexing indices. The library had 12-nucleotide molecular identifiers formed by two random hexamers joined together. TCRdb analysed the 5' RACE reads with MiXCR anew, one entry per CDR3 protein. The sample has about 19,000 distinct CDR3 sequences, about 8.9% seen once. All unsorted peripheral T cells were captured because whole blood was used without fractionation. Germline CDR1 and CDR2: MNHEY and SVGEGT. V lost 7 bases, J lost 7 bases, and 20 bases lay in between. CDR3 length equals 14 residues.

The TCR sequence derives from an adult in good health. The sequencing input was blood. The V and J genes are TRBV6-2 or TRBV6-3 and TRBJ2-7; D might be TRBD1 or TRBD2, each matching 6 bases. The DNA for the CDR3 is TGTGCCAGCATCCGGACGGGGGCCGCAGGAGAGCAGTACTTC. It codes for CASIRTGAAGEQYF.